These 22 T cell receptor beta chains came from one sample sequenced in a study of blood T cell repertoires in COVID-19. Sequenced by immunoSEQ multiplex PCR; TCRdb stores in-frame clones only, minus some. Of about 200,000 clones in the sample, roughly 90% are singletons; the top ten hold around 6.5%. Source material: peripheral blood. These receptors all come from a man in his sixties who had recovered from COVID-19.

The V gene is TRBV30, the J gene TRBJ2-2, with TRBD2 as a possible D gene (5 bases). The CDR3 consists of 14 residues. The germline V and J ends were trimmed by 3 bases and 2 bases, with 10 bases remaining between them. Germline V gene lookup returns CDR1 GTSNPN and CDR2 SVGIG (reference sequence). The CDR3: CAWRAVRNTGELFF. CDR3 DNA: TGTGCCTGGAGAGCGGTGCGAAACACCGGGGAGCTGTTTTTT. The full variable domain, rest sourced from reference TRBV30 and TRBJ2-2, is SQTIHQWPATLVQPVGSPLSLECTVEGTSNPNLYWYRQAAGRGLQLLFYSVGIGQISSEVPQNLSASRPQDRQFILSSKKLLLSDSGFYLCAWRAVRNTGELFFGEGSRLTVL.

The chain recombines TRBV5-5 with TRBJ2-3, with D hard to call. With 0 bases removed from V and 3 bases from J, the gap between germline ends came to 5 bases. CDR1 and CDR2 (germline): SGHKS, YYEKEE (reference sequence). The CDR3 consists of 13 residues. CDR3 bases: TGTGCCAGCAGCTTGGACCGGACAGATACGCAGTATTTT. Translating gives CASSLDRTDTQYF.

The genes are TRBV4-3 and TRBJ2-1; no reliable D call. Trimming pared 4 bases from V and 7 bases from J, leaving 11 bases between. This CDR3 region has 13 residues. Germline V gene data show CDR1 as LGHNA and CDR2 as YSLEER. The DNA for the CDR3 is TGCGCCAGCAGCCTCTACCACGGGAATGAGCAGTTCTTC. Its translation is CASSLYHGNEQFF.

CDR3 in DNA: TGCGCCAGCAGCCTAGCTATCAGCGCGGGAGGCACAGATACGCAGTATTTT. As protein: CASSLAISAGGTDTQYF. The rearrangement uses TRBV4-1 and TRBJ2-3; 7 bases are a match to TRBD2. With V trimmed by 4 bases and J by 1 base, 11 bases remained unmatched. This CDR3 comprises 17 residues. Germline CDR1 is MGHRA and CDR2 is YSYEKL.

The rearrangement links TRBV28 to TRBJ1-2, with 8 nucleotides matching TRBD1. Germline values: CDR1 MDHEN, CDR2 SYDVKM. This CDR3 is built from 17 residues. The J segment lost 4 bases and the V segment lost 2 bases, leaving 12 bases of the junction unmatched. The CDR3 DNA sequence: TGTGCCAGCAGTTTACAGACAGGGGCCAACACTCGCTATGGCTACACCTTC. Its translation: CASSLQTGANTRYGYTF.

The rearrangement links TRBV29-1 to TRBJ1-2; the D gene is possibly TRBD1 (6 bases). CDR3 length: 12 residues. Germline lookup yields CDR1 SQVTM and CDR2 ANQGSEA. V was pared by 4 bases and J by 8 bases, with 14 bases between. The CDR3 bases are TGCAGCGTTGCGGATCGGGGGGCCGGCTACACCTTC. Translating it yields CSVADRGAGYTF.

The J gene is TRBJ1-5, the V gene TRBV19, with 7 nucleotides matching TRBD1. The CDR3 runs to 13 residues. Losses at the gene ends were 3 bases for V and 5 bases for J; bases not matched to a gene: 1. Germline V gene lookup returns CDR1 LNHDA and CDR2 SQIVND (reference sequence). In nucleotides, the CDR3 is TGTGCCAGTAGTATGCAGGGGGATCAGCCCCAGCATTTT. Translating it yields CASSMQGDQPQHF.

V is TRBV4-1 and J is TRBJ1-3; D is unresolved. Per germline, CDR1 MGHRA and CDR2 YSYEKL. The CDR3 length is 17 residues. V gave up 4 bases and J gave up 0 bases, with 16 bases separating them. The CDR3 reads CASSPGPGSSSGNTIYF. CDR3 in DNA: TGCGCCAGCAGCCCCGGACCGGGATCTAGCTCTGGAAACACCATATATTTT.

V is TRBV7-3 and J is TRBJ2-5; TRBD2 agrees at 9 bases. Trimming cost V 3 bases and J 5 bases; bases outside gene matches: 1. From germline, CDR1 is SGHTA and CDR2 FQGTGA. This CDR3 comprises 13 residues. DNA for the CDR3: TGTGCCAGCAGCTTTAGCGGGGGTGAGACCCAGTACTTC. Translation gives CASSFSGGETQYF.

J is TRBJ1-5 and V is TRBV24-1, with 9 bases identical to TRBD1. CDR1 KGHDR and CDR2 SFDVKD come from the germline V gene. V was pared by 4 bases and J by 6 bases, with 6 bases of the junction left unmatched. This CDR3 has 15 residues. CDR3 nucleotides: TGTGCCACCAGTGACCCCCTGACAGGGGGTCAGCCCCAGCATTTT. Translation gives CATSDPLTGGQPQHF.

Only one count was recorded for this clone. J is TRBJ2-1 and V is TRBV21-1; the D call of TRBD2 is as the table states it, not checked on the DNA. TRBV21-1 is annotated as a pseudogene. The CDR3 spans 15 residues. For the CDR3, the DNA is TGTGCCAGCAGCAAAGTGTCTAGCGGCCACAATGAGCAGTTCTTC. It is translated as CASSKVSSGHNEQFF.

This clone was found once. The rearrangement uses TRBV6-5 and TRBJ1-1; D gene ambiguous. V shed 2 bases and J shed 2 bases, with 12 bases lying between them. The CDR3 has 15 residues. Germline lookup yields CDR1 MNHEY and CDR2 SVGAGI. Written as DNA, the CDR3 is TGTGCCAGCAGTTACAGGTGGTCGGGAAACACTGAAGCTTTCTTT. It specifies CASSYRWSGNTEAFF.

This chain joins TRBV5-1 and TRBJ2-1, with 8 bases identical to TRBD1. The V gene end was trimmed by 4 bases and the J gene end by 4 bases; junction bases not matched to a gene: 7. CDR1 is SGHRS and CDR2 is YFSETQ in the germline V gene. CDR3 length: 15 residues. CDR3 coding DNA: TGCGCCAGCAGCCTCATGGGACAGGTGTACAATGAGCAGTTCTTC. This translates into CASSLMGQVYNEQFF.

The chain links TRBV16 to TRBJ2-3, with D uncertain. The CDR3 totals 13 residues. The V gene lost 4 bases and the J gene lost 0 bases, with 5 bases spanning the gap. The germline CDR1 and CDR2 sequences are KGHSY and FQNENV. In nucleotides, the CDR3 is TGTGCCAGCAGCCCAACAAGCACAGATACGCAGTATTTT. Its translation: CASSPTSTDTQYF.

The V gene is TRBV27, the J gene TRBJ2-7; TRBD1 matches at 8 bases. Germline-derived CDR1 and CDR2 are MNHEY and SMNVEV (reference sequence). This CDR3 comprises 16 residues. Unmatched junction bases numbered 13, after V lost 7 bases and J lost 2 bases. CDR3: CASTPAAGTGPYEQYF. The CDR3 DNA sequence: TGTGCCAGCACCCCAGCCGCCGGGACAGGACCCTACGAGCAGTACTTC.

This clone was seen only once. CDR3 sequence reads: CASTASLRETQYF. In nucleotides, the CDR3 is TGTGCCAGCACGGCTAGCCTACGAGAGACCCAGTACTTC. The chain couples TRBV2 to TRBJ2-5, with a possible D match to TRBD2 (5 bases). Trimming took off 7 bases at V and 4 bases at J, with 13 bases between the two ends. The CDR3 runs 13 residues. Germline V gene data show CDR1 as SNHLY and CDR2 as FYNNEI.

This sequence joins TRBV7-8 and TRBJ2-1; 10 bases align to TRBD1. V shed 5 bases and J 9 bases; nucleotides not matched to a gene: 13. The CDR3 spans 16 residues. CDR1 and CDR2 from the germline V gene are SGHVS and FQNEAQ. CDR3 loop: CASSAPPGQGSSEQFF. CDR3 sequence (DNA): TGTGCCAGCAGCGCACCCCCGGGACAGGGGAGTAGTGAGCAGTTCTTC.

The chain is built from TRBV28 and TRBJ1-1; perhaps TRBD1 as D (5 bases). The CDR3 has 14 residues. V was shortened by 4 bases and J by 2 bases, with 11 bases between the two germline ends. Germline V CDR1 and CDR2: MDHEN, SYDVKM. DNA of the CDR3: TGTGCCAGCAGTTCCGGGACTGCCAACACTGAAGCTTTCTTT. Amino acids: CASSSGTANTEAFF. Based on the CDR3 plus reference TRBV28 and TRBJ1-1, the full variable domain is DVKVTQSSRYLVKRTGEKVFLECVQDMDHENMFWYRQDPGLGLRLIYFSYDVKMKEKGDIPEGYSVSREKKERFSLILESASTNQTSMYLCASSSGTANTEAFFGQGTRLTVV.

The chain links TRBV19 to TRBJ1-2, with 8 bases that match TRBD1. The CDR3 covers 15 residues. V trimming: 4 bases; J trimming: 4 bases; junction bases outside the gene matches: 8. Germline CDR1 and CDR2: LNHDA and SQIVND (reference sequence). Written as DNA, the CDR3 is TGTGCCAGTAGTACGCAGGGGGCACGAGGCTATGGCTACACCTTC. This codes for CASSTQGARGYGYTF.

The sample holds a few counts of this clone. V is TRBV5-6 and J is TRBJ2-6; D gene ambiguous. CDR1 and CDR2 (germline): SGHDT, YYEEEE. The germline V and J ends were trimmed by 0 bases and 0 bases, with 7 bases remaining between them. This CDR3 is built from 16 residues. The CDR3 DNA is TGTGCCAGCAGCTTGGGAGGCGGCTCTGGGGCCAACGTCCTGACTTTC. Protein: CASSLGGGSGANVLTF.

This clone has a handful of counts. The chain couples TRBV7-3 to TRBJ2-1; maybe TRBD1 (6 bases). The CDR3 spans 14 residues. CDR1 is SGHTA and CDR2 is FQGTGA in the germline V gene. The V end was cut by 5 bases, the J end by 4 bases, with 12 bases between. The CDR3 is CASSLQGSYNEQFF. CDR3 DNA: TGTGCCAGCAGCCTACAGGGATCTTACAATGAGCAGTTCTTC.

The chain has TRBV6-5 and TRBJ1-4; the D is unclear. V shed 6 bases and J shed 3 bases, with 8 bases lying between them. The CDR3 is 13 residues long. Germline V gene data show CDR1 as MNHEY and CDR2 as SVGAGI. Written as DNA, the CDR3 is TGTGCCAGCAGCTACCTTCCTAATGAAAAACTGTTTTTT. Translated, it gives CASSYLPNEKLFF.